This T cell receptor beta chain originates from a study of CD8 T cells in Susac syndrome. RNA was extracted with the RNeasy kit, and a quantity of roughly 0.45 to 1 ug was reverse transcribed using random hexamers. Multiplex PCR with immunoSEQ amplified the TCR beta CDR3 across 54 Vbeta and 13 Jbeta. TCRdb reprocessed the immunoSEQ multiplex PCR reads via MiXCR and lists one record per CDR3 protein. The sample lists 100,000 to 150,000 distinct CDR3 sequences; around 96% were seen once. The CDR3 is 15 amino acids. The germline V gene has CDR1 SGHAT and CDR2 FQNNGV. The V end lost 4 bases, the J end lost 7 bases, and 18 bases lay between the germline ends. The authors carried out high-throughput sequencing of TCR beta. They applied it to CD8+ and CD4+ T cells obtained from blood. The CD8+ and CD4+ T cells were isolated magnetically using a negative isolation approach, whereas the TEMRA cells were enriched by FACS.

The TCR was taken from a human donor in good health. Sequenced sample: CD4+ T cells from PBMCs. The V call is TRBV11-2, the J call TRBJ2-3; D is undetermined. The CDR3 coding sequence is TGTGCCAGCAGCTCCCGAGGACCGGTGTCAAATACGCAGTATTTT. It is translated as CASSSRGPVSNTQYF. The entire variable domain, with the rest obtained from reference TRBV11-2 and TRBJ2-3, is as follows: EAGVAQSPRYKIIEKRQSVAFWCNPISGHATLYWYQQILGQGPKLLIQFQNNGVVDDSQLPKDRFSAERLKGVDSTLKIQPAKLEDSAVYLCASSSRGPVSNTQYFGPGTRLTVL.